A selection of T cell receptor beta chains follows, all from one sample in a study of beta chain features in type 1 diabetes. Profiled with immunoSEQ multiplex PCR; TCRdb holds only in-frame clones, not every one. This repertoire shows more than 300,000 clones, over 13% found once; its top ten account for about 0.019%. Specimen: naive CD4+ T cells from blood. The origin of the receptors is a young woman in good health. The CDR3 runs from the conserved cysteine through the conserved F or W. The order of the fields is clone size, D gene, J gene, V gene, CDR3 DNA, CDR3 protein. A D gene is named only where the DNA matches it firmly. The size of a clone is reported for some rows only, either as once, few or many, or as a class for expanded clones.

>few|TRBD2|TRBJ2-1|TRBV28
TGTGCCAGCAGCGCCTCGGGACTAGGGGTCAGTGAGCAGTTCTTC
CASSASGLGVSEQFF
>NA|TRBD2|TRBJ2-1|TRBV30
TGTGCCTGGAGTGGGACTAGCGGGAGAGTGGATGAGCAGTTCTTC
CAWSGTSGRVDEQFF
>NA|NA|TRBJ1-2|TRBV4-1
TGTGCCAGCAGCCAAGCGACAGCTAACTATGGCTACACCTTC
CASSQATANYGYTF
>NA|NA|TRBJ1-5|TRBV18
TGTGCCAGCTCACCATTGGGGGGGAGATCCAATCAGCCCCAGCATTTT
CASSPLGGRSNQPQHF
>few|NA|TRBJ2-6|TRBV28
TGTGCCAGCACTGTGGGGCTCGGGGCCAACGTCCTGACTTTC
CASTVGLGANVLTF
>few|NA|TRBJ2-3|TRBV25-1
TGTGCCAGCAGCTCCTCCTATGCGGGGAGAGGAGCAGATACGCAGTATTTT
CASSSSYAGRGADTQYF
>NA|NA|TRBJ1-5|TRBV4-2
TGTGCCAGCAGCCAAGAGGTGGGCACACAGCAGCCCCAGCATTTT
CASSQEVGTQQPQHF
>few|NA|TRBJ2-7|TRBV5-1
TGCGCCAGCAGCTTCAGGCAGTCTAACCTCTACGAGCAGTACTTC
CASSFRQSNLYEQYF
>NA|NA|TRBJ1-4|TRBV5-4
TGTGCCAGCAGCTTGGGACACAGGAAAGGGAATGAAAAACTGTTTTTT
CASSLGHRKGNEKLFF
>few|TRBD1|TRBJ1-2|TRBV25-1
TGTGCCAGCAGCGGGACAGGGAGGGAAGGCTACACCTTC
CASSGTGREGYTF
>few|NA|TRBJ1-1|TRBV28
TGTGCCGCGACTACACGGAATGAAGCTTTCTTT
CAATTRNEAFF
>few|NA|TRBJ1-3|TRBV19
TGTGCCAGTCGGGGTAGAATCTTCCACTCTGGAAACACCATATATTTT
CASRGRIFHSGNTIYF
>few|NA|TRBJ2-1|TRBV2
TGTGCCAGCAGGACAGGAAACGGCTACAATGAGCAGTTCTTC
CASRTGNGYNEQFF
>few|NA|TRBJ2-5|TRBV5-1
TGCGCCAGCCGCGGGCCTAGGGAGACCCAGTACTTC
CASRGPRETQYF
>NA|NA|TRBJ1-1|TRBV19
TGTGCCAGTAGTATAGATCTTGTGAACACTGAAGCTTTCTTT
CASSIDLVNTEAFF
>NA|TRBD1|TRBJ2-7|TRBV19
TGTGCCAGTAGTATTCCGGGACAGGGCACCTACGAGCAGTACTTC
CASSIPGQGTYEQYF
>few|NA|TRBJ2-5|TRBV7-2
TGTGCCACCGGGGTACAAGAGACCCAGTACTTC
CATGVQETQYF
>NA|NA|TRBJ2-3|TRBV2
TGTGCCAGCAGGATGGGCAGCACAGATACGCAGTATTTT
CASRMGSTDTQYF
>few|TRBD2|TRBJ2-7|TRBV19
TGTGCCAGTAGTGGACTAGCGGGGACCGAGCAGTACTTC
CASSGLAGTEQYF
>NA|TRBD2|TRBJ2-1|TRBV28
TGTGCCAGCCAAAGCGGGAGATATGAGCAGTTCTTC
CASQSGRYEQFF
>NA|TRBD1|TRBJ1-1|TRBV19
TGTGCCAGTAGTACCGCCGGGACAGCCTACACTGAAGCTTTCTTT
CASSTAGTAYTEAFF
>NA|NA|TRBJ2-6|TRBV11-2
TGTGCCAGCAGCTTATCGGGGGGCGCTGGGGCCAACGTCCTGACTTTC
CASSLSGGAGANVLTF
>NA|TRBD1|TRBJ1-1|TRBV18
TGTGCCAGCTCACCACGGGCAGGGGGCAACACTGAAGCTTTCTTT
CASSPRAGGNTEAFF
>few|NA|TRBJ2-3|TRBV28
TGTGCCAGCAGTTTACTAACAGATACGCAGTATTTT
CASSLLTDTQYF
>few|TRBD1|TRBJ1-2|TRBV7-8
TGTGCCAGCAGCTTAGGCACAGGGGTAGACTATGGCTACACCTTC
CASSLGTGVDYGYTF
>NA|TRBD1|TRBJ2-7|TRBV5-4
TGTGCCAGCAGCCCACGGACAGGAAGCTCCTACGAGCAGTACTTC
CASSPRTGSSYEQYF
>few|TRBD1|TRBJ2-5|TRBV18
TGTGCCAGCTCACCTTCCCTGACAGGGACGGTTATCAAGGAGACCCAGTACTTC
CASSPSLTGTVIKETQYF
>once|NA|TRBJ2-1|TRBV9
TGTGCCAGCAGCCCTGCCCTGAGGGCCCCGGACAATGAGCAGTTCTTC
CASSPALRAPDNEQFF
>NA|NA|TRBJ1-5|TRBV27
TGTGCCAGCCGAGGTCAGGGGAGTCAGCCCCAGCATTTT
CASRGQGSQPQHF
>NA|TRBD2|TRBJ2-5|TRBV10-3
TGTGCCATTGCTCCGGGACTAGCGTCGGAGACCCAGTACTTC
CAIAPGLASETQYF
>few|NA|TRBJ2-2|TRBV4-1
TGCGCCAGCAGCCAAGTCCCGCGGTTAAACACCGGGGAGCTGTTTTTT
CASSQVPRLNTGELFF
>NA|NA|TRBJ1-1|TRBV28
TGTGCCAGTATCGGGACACTGAACACTGAAGCTTTCTTT
CASIGTLNTEAFF
>few|TRBD1|TRBJ2-5|TRBV7-9
TGTGCCAGCAGCTTACCGGGACAGGGGGTGATTGTGGAGACCCAGTACTTC
CASSLPGQGVIVETQYF
>few|TRBD2|TRBJ2-5|TRBV10-2
TGCGCCAGCAGTGAGTCGAAGGCTCTAGCGGGAGTGAGAGAGACCCAGTACTTC
CASSESKALAGVRETQYF
>few|TRBD2|TRBJ2-2|TRBV4-3
TGCGCCAGCAGCCAAGATCGCCTAGCGGCGAACACCGGGGAGCTGTTTTTT
CASSQDRLAANTGELFF
>NA|NA|TRBJ2-3|TRBV7-2
TGTGCCAGCAGCCCGGTTGGACAGCGCACAGATACGCAGTATTTT
CASSPVGQRTDTQYF
>NA|TRBD1|TRBJ2-2|TRBV15
TGTGCCGCGTCTGGACAGGGGAATTTTGCCGGGGAGCTGTTTTTT
CAASGQGNFAGELFF
>NA|NA|TRBJ1-1|TRBV28
TGTGCCAGCAGTTTAGTTTATATGGCAGGAGCTTTCTTT
CASSLVYMAGAFF
>NA|NA|TRBJ1-4|TRBV4-1
TGCGCCAGCAGCCAAGCTGTTACAGGGAAATCCGAAAAACTGTTTTTT
CASSQAVTGKSEKLFF
>NA|TRBD1|TRBJ2-1|TRBV19
TGTGCCAGTAGTAGTCAGATTTCCGGGACAGGGTATAATGAGCAGTTCTTC
CASSSQISGTGYNEQFF
>NA|NA|TRBJ1-3|TRBV30
TGTGCCTGGAGCGCCTTCAGGGTCAGATTCGGCGACACCATATATTTT
CAWSAFRVRFGDTIYF
>few|NA|TRBJ2-5|TRBV4-3
TGCGCCAGCAGCCAATGGCGGCCCCCCGACGAAGAGACCCAGTACTTC
CASSQWRPPDEETQYF
>few|TRBD2|TRBJ2-1|TRBV7-2
TGTGCCAGCAGCTTAGAAGCGGGAGAAGGGAATGAGCAGTTCTTC
CASSLEAGEGNEQFF
>few|NA|TRBJ1-5|TRBV30
TGTGCCTGGAGTGTACAAGCGTCTGGCAATCAGCCCCAGCATTTT
CAWSVQASGNQPQHF
>NA|NA|TRBJ2-1|TRBV5-1
TGCGCCAGCAGTTCGTACAATGAGCAGTTCTTC
CASSSYNEQFF
>few|NA|TRBJ1-1|TRBV29-1
TGCAGCGTTGATAGAGGGTTGAACACTGAAGCTTTCTTT
CSVDRGLNTEAFF
>few|NA|TRBJ2-5|TRBV20-1
TGCAGTGCCATTGGACAGCCCCGGTACTTC
CSAIGQPRYF
>NA|TRBD2|TRBJ2-1|TRBV11-2
TGTGCCACCCGGGACTATAGGGTCCGGAGCTCCTACAATGAGCAGTTCTTC
CATRDYRVRSSYNEQFF
>NA|NA|TRBJ1-5|TRBV15
TGTGCCACCAGCAGAGGACAGGGCAATCAGCCCCAGCATTTT
CATSRGQGNQPQHF